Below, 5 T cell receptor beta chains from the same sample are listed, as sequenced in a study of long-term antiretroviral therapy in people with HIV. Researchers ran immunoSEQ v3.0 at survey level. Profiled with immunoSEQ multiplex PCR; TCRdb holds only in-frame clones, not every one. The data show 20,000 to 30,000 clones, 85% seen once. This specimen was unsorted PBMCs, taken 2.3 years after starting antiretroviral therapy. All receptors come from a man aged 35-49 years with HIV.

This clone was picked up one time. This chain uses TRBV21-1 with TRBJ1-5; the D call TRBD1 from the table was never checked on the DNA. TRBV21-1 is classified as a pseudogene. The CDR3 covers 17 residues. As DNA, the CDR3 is TGTGCCAGCAGCAAAGAGATTTCCAGGGGAAGCAATCAGCCCCAGCATTTT. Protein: CASSKEISRGSNQPQHF.

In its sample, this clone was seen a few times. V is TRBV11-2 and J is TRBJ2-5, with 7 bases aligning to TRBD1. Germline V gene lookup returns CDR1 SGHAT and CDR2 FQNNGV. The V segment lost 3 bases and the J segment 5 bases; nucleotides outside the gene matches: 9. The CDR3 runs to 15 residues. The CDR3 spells CASSFGQALSETQYF. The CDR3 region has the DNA TGTGCCAGCAGCTTCGGACAGGCCTTATCGGAGACCCAGTACTTC. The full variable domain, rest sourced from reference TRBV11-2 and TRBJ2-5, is EAGVAQSPRYKIIEKRQSVAFWCNPISGHATLYWYQQILGQGPKLLIQFQNNGVVDDSQLPKDRFSAERLKGVDSTLKIQPAKLEDSAVYLCASSFGQALSETQYFGPGTRLLVL.

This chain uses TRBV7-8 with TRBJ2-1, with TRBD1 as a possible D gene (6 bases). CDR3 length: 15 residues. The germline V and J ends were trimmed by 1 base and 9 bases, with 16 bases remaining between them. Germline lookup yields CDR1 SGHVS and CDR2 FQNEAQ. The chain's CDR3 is CASSLDLGGRFEQFF. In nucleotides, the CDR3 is TGTGCCAGCAGCTTAGACCTAGGGGGTAGATTTGAGCAGTTCTTC.

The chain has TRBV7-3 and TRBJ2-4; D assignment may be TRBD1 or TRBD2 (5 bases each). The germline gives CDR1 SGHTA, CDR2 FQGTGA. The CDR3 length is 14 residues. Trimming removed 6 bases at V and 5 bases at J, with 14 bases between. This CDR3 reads CASSPGPRENIQYF. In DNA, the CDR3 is TGTGCCAGCAGTCCGGGACCGAGGGAAAACATTCAGTACTTC.

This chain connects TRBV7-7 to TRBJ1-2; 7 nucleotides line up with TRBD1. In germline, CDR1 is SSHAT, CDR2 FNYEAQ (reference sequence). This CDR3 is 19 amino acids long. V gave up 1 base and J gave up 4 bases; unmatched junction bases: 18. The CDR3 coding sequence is TGTGCCAGCAGCTTAGATTTAACGGGGGACAGAAGGGGGGCCTATGGCTACACCTTC. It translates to CASSLDLTGDRRGAYGYTF.